Below, one T cell receptor beta chain is given with its context. This sample is drawn from a study of blood T cells in healthy people across ages. The use of a sample-barcoded 5' primer and a J-beta primer mix characterized a second PCR of roughly 7 to 11 cycles. TCRdb analysed the 5' RACE reads with MiXCR anew, one entry per CDR3 protein. The sample lists around 900,000 distinct CDR3 sequences, approximately 50% seen once, with 20% to 25% in the top ten. Trimming cost V 6 bases and J 12 bases, with 39 bases left between them. The CDR3 sequence is 19 residues long. The sequenced material came from blood. The chain uses TRBV12-3 or TRBV12-4 and TRBJ2-7; no reliable D call. This TCR was sampled from an older woman in good health. The CDR3 bases are TGTGCCAGCAGCATCATGGGGTCAGATTCCCCCTACGAGCCCCTTCGACGGTACTTC. This codes for CASSIMGSDSPYEPLRRYF.